This entry features one TCR beta chain sequence. At one end the junction does not follow the germline gene, possibly because of a read error. Clinical history reported by participants formed the basis on which cohorts were assigned. Contact with a PCR-confirmed or clinician-diagnosed COVID-19 case occurred within 2 weeks of entry. This CDR3 has 11 residues. Germline lookup yields CDR1 LNHDA and CDR2 SQIVND (reference sequence). This entry belongs to a study of blood T cell repertoires in COVID-19. As for the study in general: PBMCs, B-cell-depleted T cells, or T cells were the source of the cDNA or gDNA that made up the material.

In the original analysis: The authors estimated nucleated cell counts from reference gene primer amplification. The assay was immunoSEQ multiplex PCR, and TCRdb's table has in-frame clones only and misses some. Clonal size and the V and J genes are those of that table, whereas D and trimming came from the DNA. The profile covers approximately 150,000 clones, with roughly 83% appearing a single time and about 5% taken by the ten largest. The sequenced material came from PBMCs or T cells enriched from blood (not recorded which). The genes are TRBV19 and TRBJ2-5; maybe TRBD2 (6 bases). This TCR derives from a man in his 70s who had been exposed to COVID-19. The DNA of the CDR3 is TGTGCCAGTAGTATAGGGCGGGGTACCCACTTC. Amino acid sequence: CASSIGRGTHF.